The rows below give T cell receptor beta chains drawn from one sample of a study of beta chain features in type 1 diabetes. Generated by immunoSEQ multiplex PCR, the TCRdb table keeps only in-frame clones and is missing some. The table has 300,000 to 350,000 clones, approximately 13% seen once. Sequenced material: naive CD4+ T cells from blood. The receptors shown here come from a young woman with type 1 diabetes. Both conserved end residues are part of each CDR3. Each record gives: clone size, D gene, CDR3 length, V gene, J gene, CDR3 DNA, CDR3 protein. D genes are given only for firm matches. Not all rows give a size; the values are once, few, many and, for expanded clones, a class.

-	-	14	TRBV7-2	TRBJ1-5	TGTGCCAGCAGCTTTTCGGTGGAGAAAGGGCCCCAGCATTTT	CASSFSVEKGPQHF
-	TRBD1	15	TRBV11-2	TRBJ2-5	TGTGCCAGCAGCAGCCCGACAGGGTCCGTGAGGGACCAGTACTTC	CASSSPTGSVRDQYF
-	-	13	TRBV9	TRBJ1-1	TGTGCCAGCAGCGTAGAGGGAGGACGTATTGCGGCTTTT	CASSVEGGRIAAF
few	-	15	TRBV12-5	TRBJ2-2	TGTGCTAGTTCCTTGACGACAGGGAACACCGGGGAGCTGTTTTTT	CASSLTTGNTGELFF
few	TRBD1	13	TRBV2	TRBJ2-5	TGTGCCAGCAGTAAGGACAGGGTGGAGACCCAGTACTTC	CASSKDRVETQYF
-	-	15	TRBV7-9	TRBJ2-3	TGTGCCAGCAGCCCGGGACTCCAGAGCACAGATACGCAGTATTTT	CASSPGLQSTDTQYF
-	-	15	TRBV19	TRBJ1-5	TGTGCCAGTAGTACAGGGGAAGGGGACAATCAGCCCCAGCATTTT	CASSTGEGDNQPQHF
few	TRBD1	15	TRBV5-1	TRBJ1-1	TGCGCCAGCAGCCCACCGGGACAGGTGAATGATGAAGCTTTCTTT	CASSPPGQVNDEAFF
-	-	17	TRBV15	TRBJ1-1	TGTGCCACCAGCAGAGATTTAGGCAGGATCGTGAACACTGAAGCTTTCTTT	CATSRDLGRIVNTEAFF
-	TRBD1	15	TRBV19	TRBJ1-1	TGTGCCAGTAGTATGGACAGGGCTGTGAACACTGAAGCTTTCTTT	CASSMDRAVNTEAFF
few	-	16	TRBV15	TRBJ2-3	TGTGCCACCAGCACCCGATCCGGGACAAGCACAGATACGCAGTATTTT	CATSTRSGTSTDTQYF
few	TRBD1	16	TRBV6-1	TRBJ2-5	TGTGCCAGCAGTGCCGGGACAGGGTTGGGTAGAGAGACCCAGTACTTC	CASSAGTGLGRETQYF
few	TRBD1	15	TRBV5-4	TRBJ1-2	TGTGCCAGCAGCTTGGGGACAGGGGGCGTCTATGGCTACACCTTC	CASSLGTGGVYGYTF
few	TRBD1	18	TRBV5-1	TRBJ2-1	TGCGCCAGCAGCCTGGCCCGCCCGACAGGGGTTGGGGGCAATGAGCAGTTCTTC	CASSLARPTGVGGNEQFF
few	-	12	TRBV2	TRBJ2-3	TGTGCCAGCATTCTAGAGACAGATACGCAGTATTTT	CASILETDTQYF
few	-	14	TRBV9	TRBJ2-7	TGTGCCAGCAGCGCCTCCCCGCACTCATACGAGCAGTACTTC	CASSASPHSYEQYF
few	TRBD2	16	TRBV19	TRBJ2-1	TGTGCCAGTAGCCCGGGACTAGCGGGAGCTGGGGGTGAGCAGTTCTTC	CASSPGLAGAGGEQFF
-	TRBD2	16	TRBV5-1	TRBJ2-7	TGCGCCAGCAGCTTGGCCGGGACTAGCGGAGGGGGTGAGCAGTACTTC	CASSLAGTSGGGEQYF
few	TRBD1	15	TRBV30	TRBJ2-5	TGTGCCTGGAGTCCGGGACAGGCTAGTAAAGAGACCCAGTACTTC	CAWSPGQASKETQYF
-	TRBD1	15	TRBV5-1	TRBJ2-3	TGCGCCAGCAGCTTCGGGGACAGAAGCACAGATACGCAGTATTTT	CASSFGDRSTDTQYF
-	TRBD2	15	TRBV5-1	TRBJ2-2	TGCGCCAGCAGCTTGGAGGGACTAGCTGAGGGGGAGCTGTTTTTT	CASSLEGLAEGELFF
-	-	12	TRBV25-1	TRBJ1-1	TGTGCCAGCTCAACCGGGTGGACTGAAGCTTTCTTT	CASSTGWTEAFF
-	-	11	TRBV10-3	TRBJ2-3	TGTGCCATCAGTGTCATAGATACGCAGTATTTT	CAISVIDTQYF
few	TRBD1	14	TRBV25-1	TRBJ1-1	TGTGCCAGCAGTGCCTACAGGGGCGACACTGAAGCTTTCTTT	CASSAYRGDTEAFF
few	TRBD1	13	TRBV30	TRBJ2-3	TGTGCCTACGGGACAGGGAGCACAGATACGCAGTATTTT	CAYGTGSTDTQYF
few	TRBD2	14	TRBV7-2	TRBJ2-1	TGTGCCAGCAGCCCCAGACTAGCGAACAATGAGCAGTTCTTC	CASSPRLANNEQFF
-	TRBD1	15	TRBV7-2	TRBJ2-3	TGTGCCAGCAGCGAGACAGGGGGCCGCACAGATACGCAGTATTTT	CASSETGGRTDTQYF
-	TRBD1	14	TRBV19	TRBJ1-1	TGTGCCAGTAGTATCCGGACAGGGAGTCGCGGAGCTTTCTTT	CASSIRTGSRGAFF
-	TRBD1	14	TRBV18	TRBJ2-7	TGTGCCAGCTCGTCAGGACAGGGACCATACGAGCAGTACTTC	CASSSGQGPYEQYF
few	TRBD2	17	TRBV4-1	TRBJ2-1	TGCGCCAGCAGCCAAGTGACGGCGGGAGGGCCTTACAATGAGCAGTTCTTC	CASSQVTAGGPYNEQFF
-	-	14	TRBV6-1	TRBJ2-7	TGTGCCAGCAGGCGGACAGAAACCTCCTACGAGCAGTACTTC	CASRRTETSYEQYF
-	-	14	TRBV7-9	TRBJ2-1	TGTGCCAGCAGTGTCGCGGGTGGTACCAATGAGCAGTTCTTC	CASSVAGGTNEQFF
few	TRBD2	16	TRBV4-1	TRBJ2-3	TGCGCCAGCAGCCAAGGTAGCGGGAGGGCCCCAGATACGCAGTATTTT	CASSQGSGRAPDTQYF
few	TRBD2	15	TRBV2	TRBJ2-1	TGTGCCAGCAGCTTGGGACTAGGATCCTACAATGAGCAGTTCTTC	CASSLGLGSYNEQFF
few	-	11	TRBV19	TRBJ2-1	TGTGCCAGCTGGGGGGGCTATGAGCAGTTCTTC	CASWGGYEQFF
-	-	12	TRBV10-2	TRBJ2-1	TGCGCCAGCAGTGGAGTGGGCTTCGAGCAGTTCTTC	CASSGVGFEQFF
-	-	15	TRBV19	TRBJ1-1	TGTGCCAGTAGTACGTCACAGGGTATGAACACTGAAGCTTTCTTT	CASSTSQGMNTEAFF